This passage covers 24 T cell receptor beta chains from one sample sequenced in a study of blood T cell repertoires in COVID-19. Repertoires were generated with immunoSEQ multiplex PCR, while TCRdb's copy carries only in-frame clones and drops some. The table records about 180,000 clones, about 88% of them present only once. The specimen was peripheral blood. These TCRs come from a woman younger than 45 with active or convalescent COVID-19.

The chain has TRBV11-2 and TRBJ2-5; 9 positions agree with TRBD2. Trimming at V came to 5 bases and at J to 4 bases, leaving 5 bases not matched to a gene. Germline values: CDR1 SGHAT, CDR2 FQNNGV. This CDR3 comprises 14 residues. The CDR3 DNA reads TGTGCCAGCAGCCCTAGCGGGGTTAGAGAGACCCAGTACTTC. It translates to CASSPSGVRETQYF. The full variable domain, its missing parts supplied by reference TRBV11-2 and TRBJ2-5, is EAGVAQSPRYKIIEKRQSVAFWCNPISGHATLYWYQQILGQGPKLLIQFQNNGVVDDSQLPKDRFSAERLKGVDSTLKIQPAKLEDSAVYLCASSPSGVRETQYFGPGTRLLVL.

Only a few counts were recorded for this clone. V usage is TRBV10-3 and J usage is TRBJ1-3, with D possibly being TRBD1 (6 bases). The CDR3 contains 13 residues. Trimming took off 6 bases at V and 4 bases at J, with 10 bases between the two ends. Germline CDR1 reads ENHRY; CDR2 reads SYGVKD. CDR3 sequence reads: CAIRDDRGNTIYF. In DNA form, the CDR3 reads TGTGCCATCAGAGACGACAGGGGAAACACCATATATTTT.

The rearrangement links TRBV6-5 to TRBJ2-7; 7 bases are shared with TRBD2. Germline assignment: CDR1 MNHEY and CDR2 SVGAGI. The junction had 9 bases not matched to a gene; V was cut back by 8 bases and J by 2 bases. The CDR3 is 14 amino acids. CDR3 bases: TGTGCCAGCTCAAGGGAGGGTCCAACCTACGAGCAGTACTTC. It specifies CASSREGPTYEQYF.

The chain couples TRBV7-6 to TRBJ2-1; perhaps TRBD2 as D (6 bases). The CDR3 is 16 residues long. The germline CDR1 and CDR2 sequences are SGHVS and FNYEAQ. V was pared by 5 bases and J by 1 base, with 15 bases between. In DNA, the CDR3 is TGTGCCAGCAGCAACGGGACTGACGCATCCTACAATGAGCAGTTCTTC. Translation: CASSNGTDASYNEQFF.

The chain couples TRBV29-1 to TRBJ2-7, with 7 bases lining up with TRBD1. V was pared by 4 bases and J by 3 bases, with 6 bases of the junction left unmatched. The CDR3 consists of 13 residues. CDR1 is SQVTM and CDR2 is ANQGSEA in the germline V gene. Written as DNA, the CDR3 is TGCAGCGTTGCCCCGGGACAGTTCTACGAGCAGTACTTC. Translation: CSVAPGQFYEQYF.

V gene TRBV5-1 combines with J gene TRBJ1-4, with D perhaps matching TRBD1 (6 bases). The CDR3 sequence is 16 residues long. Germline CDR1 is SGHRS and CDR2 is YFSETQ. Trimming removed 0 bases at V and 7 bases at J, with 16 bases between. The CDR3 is CASSLAGGRGIEKLFF. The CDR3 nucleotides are TGCGCCAGCAGCTTGGCGGGCGGCAGGGGCATTGAAAAACTGTTTTTT.

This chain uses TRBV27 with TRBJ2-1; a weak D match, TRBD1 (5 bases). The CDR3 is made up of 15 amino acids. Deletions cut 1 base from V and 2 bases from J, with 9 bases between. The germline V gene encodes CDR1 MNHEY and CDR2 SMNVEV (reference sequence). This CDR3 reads CASSLLGAPYNEQFF. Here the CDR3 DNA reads TGTGCCAGCAGTTTATTAGGGGCCCCCTACAATGAGCAGTTCTTC.

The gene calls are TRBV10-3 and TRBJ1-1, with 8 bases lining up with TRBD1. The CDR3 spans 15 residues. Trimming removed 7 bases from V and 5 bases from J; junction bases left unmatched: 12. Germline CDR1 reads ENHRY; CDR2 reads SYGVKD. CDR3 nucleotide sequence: TGTGCCATCAACCCTCAGGGGGCGCTCGATACTGAAGCTTTCTTT. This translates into CAINPQGALDTEAFF.

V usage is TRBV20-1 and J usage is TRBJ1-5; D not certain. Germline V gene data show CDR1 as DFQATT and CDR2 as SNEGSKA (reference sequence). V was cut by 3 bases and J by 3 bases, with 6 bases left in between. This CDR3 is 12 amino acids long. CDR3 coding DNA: TGCAGTGCTAGTCAGGCCAATCAGCCCCAGCATTTT. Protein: CSASQANQPQHF.

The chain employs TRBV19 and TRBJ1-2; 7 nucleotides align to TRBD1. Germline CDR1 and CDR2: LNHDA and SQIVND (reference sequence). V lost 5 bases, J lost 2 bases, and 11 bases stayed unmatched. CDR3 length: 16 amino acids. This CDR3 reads CASSGRTGARNYGYTF. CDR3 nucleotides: TGTGCCAGTAGTGGACGAACAGGGGCTCGGAACTATGGCTACACCTTC.

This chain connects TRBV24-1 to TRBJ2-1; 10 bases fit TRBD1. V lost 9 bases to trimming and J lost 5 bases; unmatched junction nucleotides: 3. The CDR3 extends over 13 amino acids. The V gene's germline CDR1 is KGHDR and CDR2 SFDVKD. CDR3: CATSGTGDNEQFF. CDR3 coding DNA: TGTGCCACCTCCGGGACAGGGGACAATGAGCAGTTCTTC.

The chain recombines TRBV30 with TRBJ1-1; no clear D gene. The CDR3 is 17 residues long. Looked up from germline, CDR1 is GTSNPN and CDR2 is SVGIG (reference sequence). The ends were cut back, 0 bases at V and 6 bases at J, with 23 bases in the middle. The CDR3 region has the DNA TGTGCCTGGAGTGTCATGTTCGGTGTATCGAACCTTGCTGAAGCTTTCTTT. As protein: CAWSVMFGVSNLAEAFF. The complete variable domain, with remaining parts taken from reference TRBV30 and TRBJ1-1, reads SQTIHQWPATLVQPVGSPLSLECTVEGTSNPNLYWYRQAAGRGLQLLFYSVGIGQISSEVPQNLSASRPQDRQFILSSKKLLLSDSGFYLCAWSVMFGVSNLAEAFFGQGTRLTVV.

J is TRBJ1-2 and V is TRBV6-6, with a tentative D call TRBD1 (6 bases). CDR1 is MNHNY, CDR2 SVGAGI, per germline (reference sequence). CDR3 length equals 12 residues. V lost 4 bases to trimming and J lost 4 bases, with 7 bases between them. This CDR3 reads CASSSTGYGYTF. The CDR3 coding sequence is TGTGCCAGCAGTTCGACAGGCTATGGCTACACCTTC.

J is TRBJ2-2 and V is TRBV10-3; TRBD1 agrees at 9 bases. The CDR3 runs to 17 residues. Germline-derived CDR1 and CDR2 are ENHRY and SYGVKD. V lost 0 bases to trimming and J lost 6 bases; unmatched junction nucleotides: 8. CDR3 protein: CAISESIGDRASGELFF. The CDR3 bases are TGTGCCATCAGTGAGTCGATAGGGGACAGGGCCTCCGGGGAGCTGTTTTTT.

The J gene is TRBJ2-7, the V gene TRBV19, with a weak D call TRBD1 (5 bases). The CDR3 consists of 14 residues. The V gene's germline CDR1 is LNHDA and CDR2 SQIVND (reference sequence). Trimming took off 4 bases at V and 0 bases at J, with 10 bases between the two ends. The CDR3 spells CASSKGQLSYEQYF. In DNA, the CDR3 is TGTGCCAGTAGTAAGGGGCAGCTCTCCTACGAGCAGTACTTC.

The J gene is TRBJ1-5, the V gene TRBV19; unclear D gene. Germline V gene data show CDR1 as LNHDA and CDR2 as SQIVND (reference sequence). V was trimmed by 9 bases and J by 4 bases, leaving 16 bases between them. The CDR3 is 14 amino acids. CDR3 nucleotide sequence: TGTGCCAGCTCCGGGGAGGTTGCAAATCAGCCCCAGCATTTT. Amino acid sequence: CASSGEVANQPQHF.

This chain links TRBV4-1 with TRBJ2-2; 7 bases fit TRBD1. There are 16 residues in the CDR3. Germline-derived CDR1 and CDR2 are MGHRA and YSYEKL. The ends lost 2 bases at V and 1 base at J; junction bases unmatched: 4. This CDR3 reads CASSQLWTGNTGELFF. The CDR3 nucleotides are TGCGCCAGCAGCCAACTATGGACAGGGAACACCGGGGAGCTGTTTTTT.

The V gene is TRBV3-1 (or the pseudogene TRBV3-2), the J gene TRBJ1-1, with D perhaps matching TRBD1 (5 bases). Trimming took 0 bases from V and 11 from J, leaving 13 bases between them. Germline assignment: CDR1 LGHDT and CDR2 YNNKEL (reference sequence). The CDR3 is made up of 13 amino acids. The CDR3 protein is CASSQDTGLEAFF. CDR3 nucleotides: TGTGCCAGCAGCCAAGATACAGGTTTGGAGGCTTTCTTT.

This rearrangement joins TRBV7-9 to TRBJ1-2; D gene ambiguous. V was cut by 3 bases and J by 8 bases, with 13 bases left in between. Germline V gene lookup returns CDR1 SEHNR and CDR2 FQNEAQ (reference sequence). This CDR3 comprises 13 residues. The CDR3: CASSFTGFGGYTF. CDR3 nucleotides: TGTGCCAGCAGCTTCACGGGTTTTGGAGGCTACACCTTC.

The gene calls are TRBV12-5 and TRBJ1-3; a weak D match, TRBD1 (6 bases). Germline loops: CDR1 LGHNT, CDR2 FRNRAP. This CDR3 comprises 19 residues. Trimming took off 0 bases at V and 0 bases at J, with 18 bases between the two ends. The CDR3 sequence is CASGLVGSRDTHSGNTIYF. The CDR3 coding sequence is TGTGCTAGTGGTTTGGTAGGGTCACGGGACACGCACTCTGGAAACACCATATATTTT.

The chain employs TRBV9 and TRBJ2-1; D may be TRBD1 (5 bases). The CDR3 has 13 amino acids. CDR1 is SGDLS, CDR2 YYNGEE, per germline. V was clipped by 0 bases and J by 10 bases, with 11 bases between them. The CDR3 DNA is TGTGCCAGCAGCGTAGGACAGCCCAGGGAGCAGTTCTTC. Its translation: CASSVGQPREQFF.

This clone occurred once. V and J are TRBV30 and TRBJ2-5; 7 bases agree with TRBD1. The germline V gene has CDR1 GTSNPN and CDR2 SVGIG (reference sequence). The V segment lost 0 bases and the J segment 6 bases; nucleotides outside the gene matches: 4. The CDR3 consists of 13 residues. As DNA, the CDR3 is TGTGCCTGGAGTGTAGGGGGCAGAAAGACCCAGTACTTC. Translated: CAWSVGGRKTQYF.

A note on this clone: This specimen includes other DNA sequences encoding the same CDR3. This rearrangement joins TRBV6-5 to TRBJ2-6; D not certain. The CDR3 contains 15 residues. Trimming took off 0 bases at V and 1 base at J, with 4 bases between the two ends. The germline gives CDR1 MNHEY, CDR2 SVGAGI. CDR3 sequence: CASSYSRSGANVLTF. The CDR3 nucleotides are TGTGCCAGCAGTTACTCGCGGTCTGGGGCCAACGTCCTGACTTTC.

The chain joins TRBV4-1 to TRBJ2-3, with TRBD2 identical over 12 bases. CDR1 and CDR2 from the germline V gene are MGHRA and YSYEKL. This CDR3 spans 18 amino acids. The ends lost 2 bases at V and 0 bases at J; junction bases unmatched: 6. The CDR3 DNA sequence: TGCGCCAGCAGCCAAAGCGGTGGGACTAGCGGGAGCACAGATACGCAGTATTTT. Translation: CASSQSGGTSGSTDTQYF.